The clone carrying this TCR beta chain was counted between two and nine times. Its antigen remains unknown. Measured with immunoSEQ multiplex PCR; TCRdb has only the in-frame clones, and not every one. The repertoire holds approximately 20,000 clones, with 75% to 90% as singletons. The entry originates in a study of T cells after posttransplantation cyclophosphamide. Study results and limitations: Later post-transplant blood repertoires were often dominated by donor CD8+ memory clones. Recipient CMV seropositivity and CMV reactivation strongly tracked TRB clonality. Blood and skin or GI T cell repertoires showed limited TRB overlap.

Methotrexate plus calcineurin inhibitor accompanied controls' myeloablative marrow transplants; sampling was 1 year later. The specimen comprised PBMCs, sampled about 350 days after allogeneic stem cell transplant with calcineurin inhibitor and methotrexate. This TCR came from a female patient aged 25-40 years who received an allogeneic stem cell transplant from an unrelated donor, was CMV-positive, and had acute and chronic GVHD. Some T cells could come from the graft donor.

Here the CDR3 reads CASSKTGSSYNSPLHF. DNA of the CDR3: TGTGCCAGCAGCAAAACAGGGAGCTCCTATAATTCACCCCTCCACTTT. The chain employs TRBV7-9 and TRBJ1-6; D possibly corresponds to TRBD1 (6 bases). The CDR3 contains 16 residues. Germline V lookup: CDR1 SEHNR, CDR2 FQNEAQ (reference sequence). V gave up 5 bases and J gave up 0 bases, with 11 bases separating them.